Presented here are 18 T cell receptor beta chains from one specimen sequenced in a study of tumor and adjacent non-tumor tissue in lung cancer. The library came from three nested PCR rounds adapted from ARM-PCR protocols. TCRdb processed the multiplex PCR reads anew with MiXCR; each CDR3 protein has one entry. The table shows approximately 100,000 distinct CDR3 sequences, with over 55% occurring only once. The template was RNA from unsorted bulk tissue. The normal lung tissue was taken more than 3 cm from the tumor edge. Material for sequencing was distant non-tumor lung tissue. These receptors were taken from a man younger than 45 with non-small cell lung cancer.

With regard to this clonotype: This may come from a read error, since a much larger clone is one base off. This chain joins TRBV24-1 and TRBJ1-5; D unresolved. The CDR3 is 15 residues long. CDR1 KGHDR and CDR2 SFDVKD come from the germline V gene. Here the CDR3 reads CTTSDSRSSNQPQHF. The CDR3 DNA reads TGTACCACCAGTGATTCAAGGTCTAGCAATCAGCCCCAGCATTTT.

This clonotype has ten or more counts. This chain uses TRBV12-3 or TRBV12-4 with TRBJ2-5, with a tentative D call TRBD2 (5 bases). V was trimmed by 6 bases and J by 3 bases, leaving 11 bases between them. CDR3 length equals 13 residues. In DNA, the CDR3 is TGTGCCAGCAGCCAACTAGAGAAAGAGACCCAGTACTTC. Translating it yields CASSQLEKETQYF.

As to this clonotype: This could be a read error, since a much larger clone is one nucleotide away. The chain couples TRBV5-1 to TRBJ2-2, with 13 bases aligning to TRBD2. Germline V lookup: CDR1 SGHRS, CDR2 YFSETQ. Losses at the gene ends were 4 bases for V and 0 bases for J; bases not matched to a gene: 6. The CDR3 contains 18 residues. DNA of the CDR3: TGCGCCAGCAGCAGAGAGGGACTAGCGGGGACGAACACCGGGGAGCTGTTTTTT. Protein sequence: CASSREGLAGTNTGELFF.

V is TRBV29-1 and J is TRBJ2-1, with D perhaps assigned TRBD1 or TRBD2 (6 bases each). The germline V gene has CDR1 SQVTM and CDR2 ANQGSEA. The V and J ends lost 4 bases and 1 base respectively, with 11 bases between them. This CDR3 region has 14 residues. In DNA, the CDR3 is TGCAGCGTTGTAGGGGGGCCTTCCTACAATGAGCAGTTCTTC. This encodes CSVVGGPSYNEQFF.

This sequence joins TRBV11-3 and TRBJ2-7; D uncertain. This CDR3 has 12 residues. Germline lookup yields CDR1 SGHNT and CDR2 YENEEA. The CDR3: CVSSSIGYEQYF. CDR3 sequence (DNA): TGTGTCAGTAGCTCTATTGGCTACGAGCAGTACTTC.

This clonotype was seen repeatedly, ten times or more. The junction departs from germline at one end; a sequencing error may be responsible. This chain connects TRBV7-9 to TRBJ2-7; possibly TRBD2 for D (6 bases). The germline V gene has CDR1 SEHNR and CDR2 FQNEAQ (reference sequence). CDR3 length equals 11 residues. The DNA for the CDR3 is TGTGCCAGCAGCACCTCGGGGACTCCCTCCTTC. This sequence encodes CASSTSGTPSF.

This rearrangement joins TRBV7-9 to TRBJ2-3; 7 bases are a match to TRBD2. The CDR3 loop spans 13 amino acids. Germline CDR1 and CDR2: SEHNR and FQNEAQ (reference sequence). The trim removed 11 bases at V and 2 bases at J, leaving 7 bases unmatched. CDR3: CAGGGDSTDTQYF. CDR3 nucleotide sequence: TGTGCCGGGGGGGGGGACTCCACAGATACGCAGTATTTT.

In its sample, this clonotype was seen a few times. This may arise from a read error, as a much more abundant clone is one base away. The chain has TRBV6-5 and TRBJ2-2; D gene unclear. CDR3 size: 12 residues. The germline V gene has CDR1 MNHEY and CDR2 SVGAGI. Trimming removed 9 bases at V and 7 bases at J, with 12 bases between. DNA for the CDR3: TGTGCCAGTCAAAGAGACATCGGGGAGCTGTTTTTT. This codes for CASQRDIGELFF.

Points on this clonotype: With a much larger clone just one base away, this may be a read error. The rearrangement links TRBV20-1 to TRBJ2-5; TRBD2 might be the D (5 bases). Trimming pared 8 bases from V and 0 bases from J, leaving 13 bases between. CDR3 length equals 13 residues. Germline V CDR1 and CDR2: DFQATT, SNEGSKA (reference sequence). CDR3 nucleotides: TGCAGTCCGGAGGCTACGAACCAAGAGACCCAGTACTTC. Translation gives CSPEATNQETQYF.

There are a few counts of this clonotype. This could be a read error, since a much larger clone is one nucleotide away. The chain recombines TRBV5-4 with TRBJ2-7; a weak D match, TRBD1 (6 bases). Germline values: CDR1 SGHNT, CDR2 YYREEE (reference sequence). This CDR3 has 13 amino acids. V was trimmed by 6 bases and J by 5 bases, leaving 15 bases between them. The CDR3 nucleotides read TGTGCCAGCAACTCTACAGGGACCGACGAGCAGTACTTC. This encodes CASNSTGTDEQYF.

Regarding this clonotype: A read error may account for a junction end that differs from germline. The chain carries TRBV11-2 and TRBJ2-3, with TRBD2 matching over 7 bases. Germline assignment: CDR1 SGHAT and CDR2 FQNNGV. This CDR3 is built from 15 residues. Written as DNA, the CDR3 is TGTGCCGGCGGTTCCCGAGCGGGGAGCACAGATACGCATTATTTT. Translated: CAGGSRAGSTDTHYF.

Points on this clonotype: This likely comes from a read error, as the CDR3 has no conserved phenylalanine or tryptophan at its end. The chain has TRBV20-1 and TRBJ2-3, with TRBD2 matching over 8 bases. This CDR3 has 13 amino acids. The germline gives CDR1 DFQATT, CDR2 SNEGSKA (reference sequence). Trimming cost V 3 bases and J 6 bases; bases outside gene matches: 5. The DNA of the CDR3 is TGCAGTGCTAGCGGGGGGGGCAGGGATACGCAGTATCTT. Translated: CSASGGGRDTQYL.

This clonotype was observed a handful of times. With a much larger clone just one base away, this may be a read error. The J gene is TRBJ2-3, the V gene TRBV20-1; D gene uncertain. TRBJ1-5 explains the end of the DNA better; the J call may be wrong. The CDR3 has 15 residues. In germline, CDR1 is DFQATT, CDR2 SNEGSKA (reference sequence). CDR3 in DNA: TGCAGTGCCGAAGTCCTCTCGTTTAGCACAGATACGCAGCATTTT. It is translated as CSAEVLSFSTDTQHF.

In its sample, this clonotype was seen many times. The chain has TRBV6-5 and TRBJ2-7, with D hard to call. The length of the CDR3 is 15 residues. V lost 0 bases and J 6 bases, leaving 15 bases between the germline ends. Germline values: CDR1 MNHEY, CDR2 SVGAGI. The CDR3 DNA sequence: TGTGCCAGCAGTTACTCAAGACCCGGCCAACCCGAGCAGTACTTC. It yields the protein CASSYSRPGQPEQYF.

A note on this clonotype: A read error may explain this, as a much larger clone is one base away. The rearrangement links TRBV4-1 to TRBJ2-3; possibly TRBD2 for D (5 bases). CDR1 and CDR2 (germline): MGHRA, YSYEKL. The CDR3 length is 15 residues. Written as DNA, the CDR3 is TGCGCCAGCAGCCAAGAGGGAGTGGGCACAGATATGCAGTATTTT. It encodes CASSQEGVGTDMQYF.

About this clonotype itself: Compared with germline, one end of the junction differs, possibly owing to a read error. The chain combines TRBV20-1 with TRBJ1-1, with D tentatively TRBD1 (6 bases). In germline, CDR1 is DFQATT, CDR2 SNEGSKA (reference sequence). CDR3 size: 15 residues. The CDR3 DNA reads as TGCAGTGCTAGAGATAGGACTGGGGGGGACACTGATGCTTTCTTT. It is translated as CSARDRTGGDTDAFF.

At least ten counts were recorded for this clonotype. The chain employs TRBV28 and TRBJ2-1; no reliable D call. The V gene's germline CDR1 is MDHEN and CDR2 SYDVKM. V lost 5 bases to trimming and J lost 2 bases, with 7 bases between them. The CDR3 loop spans 13 amino acids. This chain's CDR3 is CASSSSPYNEQFF. In DNA, the CDR3 is TGTGCCAGCAGTAGCAGTCCCTACAATGAGCAGTTCTTC.

Comments on this clonotype: This is likely a read error, given that the CDR3 carries no conserved phenylalanine or tryptophan at its end. V gene TRBV20-1 combines with J gene TRBJ2-1; TRBD1 or TRBD2 may be the D gene (7 bases each). The CDR3 has 17 residues. Germline V gene sequence: CDR1 DFQATT, CDR2 SNEGSKA (reference sequence). Trimming stripped 4 bases from V and 6 bases from J, with 25 bases between. The CDR3 loop is CSAKHLAWQGGTNEQFI. CDR3 nucleotide sequence: TGCAGTGCTAAGCATTTAGCGTGGCAGGGGGGGACCAATGAGCAGTTCATC.